Listed below are T cell receptor beta chains from one sample, sequenced in a study of T cell repertoires in cytomegalovirus infection. A single record per CDR3 protein comes from TCRdb applying MiXCR to the reads. The table has around 710,000 distinct CDR3 sequences, about 27% seen once. These receptors are not linked to any known antigen. The sample here was cultured CD8+ T cells from PBMCs, taken from culture after CMV antigen stimulation. These TCRs come from a human donor in good health (CMV status not recorded). Some clones in this sample may be carry-over from other donors' samples. The CDR3 runs from the conserved cysteine through the conserved F or W. Each record gives: D gene, clone size, J gene, V gene, CDR3 protein, CDR3 DNA. A D gene is named only where the DNA matches it firmly. Clone size is shown for a subset of rows, as once, few, many or a class of expanded clone.

>-|few|TRBJ1-1|TRBV6-1
CASSEGGGSGTEAFF
TGTGCCAGCAGTGAAGGTGGGGGCAGTGGCACTGAAGCTTTCTTT
>-|few|TRBJ2-7|TRBV19
CASSMGPGVYEQYF
TGTGCCAGTAGTATGGGGCCAGGTGTGTACGAGCAGTACTTC
>-|-|TRBJ2-5|TRBV4-1
CASSQDVTDETQYF
TGCGCCAGCAGCCAAGATGTTACTGATGAGACCCAGTACTTC
>-|many|TRBJ2-3|TRBV7-2
CASSWDPDTQYF
TGTGCCAGCAGTTGGGACCCAGATACGCAGTATTTT
>-|-|TRBJ1-1|TRBV29-1
CSVASGTEAFF
TGCAGCGTGGCCTCGGGCACTGAAGCTTTCTTT
>-|-|TRBJ1-2|TRBV19
CVSTIPGSNYGYTF
TGTGTCAGTACCATCCCAGGGTCTAACTATGGCTACACCTTC
>-|many|TRBJ2-7|TRBV7-2
CASSSREYREQYF
TGTGCCAGCAGTTCCAGGGAGTACCGCGAGCAGTACTTC
>-|few|TRBJ1-5|TRBV9
CASNPTGNSNQPQHF
TGTGCCAGCAACCCGACAGGTAATAGCAATCAGCCCCAGCATTTT
>TRBD2|-|TRBJ2-3|TRBV7-6
CASSLKSSGLPSTDTQYF
TGTGCCAGCAGCTTAAAATCTAGCGGGCTCCCTAGCACAGATACGCAGTATTTT
>-|-|TRBJ1-1|TRBV7-3
CASSFMRQLNTEAFF
TGTGCCAGCAGCTTCATGAGGCAGTTGAACACTGAAGCTTTCTTT
>-|few|TRBJ2-1|TRBV12-3/TRBV12-4
CASSWTDEYNEQFF
TGTGCCAGCAGCTGGACGGACGAGTACAATGAGCAGTTCTTC
>TRBD1|few|TRBJ2-1|TRBV19
CASSIQGQVYNEQFF
TGTGCCAGTAGTATCCAGGGACAGGTCTACAATGAGCAGTTCTTC
>-|few|TRBJ1-2|TRBV7-8
CASSLARARDFGYTF
TGTGCCAGCAGCTTAGCGAGGGCCAGGGATTTCGGCTACACCTTC
>TRBD2|-|TRBJ2-3|TRBV3-1
CASSFSAGGGSTDTQYF
TGTGCCAGCAGCTTCTCAGCGGGGGGAGGAAGCACAGATACGCAGTATTTT
>-|-|TRBJ1-6|TRBV24-1
CATSNYSLNSPLHF
TGTGCCACCAGTAATTACAGTCTGAATTCACCCCTCCACTTT
>-|few|TRBJ2-7|TRBV4-1
CASSQDPGYSYEQYF
TGCGCCAGCAGCCAAGATCCAGGGTACTCCTACGAGCAGTACTTC
>-|many|TRBJ2-1|TRBV7-3
CASSLSPGPIYNEQFF
TGTGCCAGCAGCTTATCTCCGGGACCTATCTACAATGAGCAGTTCTTC
>TRBD1|few|TRBJ2-2|TRBV11-1
CASSLSKDRDVFTGELFF
TGTGCCAGCAGCTTAAGCAAGGACAGGGACGTGTTCACCGGGGAGCTGTTTTTT
>TRBD2|few|TRBJ2-1|TRBV4-3
CASSQDGLAGGSYNEQFF
TGCGCCAGCAGCCAAGATGGACTAGCGGGGGGGTCTTACAATGAGCAGTTCTTC
>-|-|TRBJ1-5|TRBV7-6
CASTTSGRAGNQPQHF
TGTGCCAGCACCACTTCGGGTAGGGCTGGCAATCAGCCCCAGCATTTT
>-|-|TRBJ2-3|TRBV27
CASSPLLKAGTDTQYF
TGTGCCAGCAGTCCCCTCTTGAAGGCTGGCACAGATACGCAGTATTTT
>-|few|TRBJ1-1|TRBV12-3/TRBV12-4
CASSFGPGIEAFF
TGTGCCAGCAGTTTCGGTCCGGGAATTGAAGCTTTCTTT
>TRBD1|-|TRBJ2-2|TRBV4-2
CASSHHRDRGGTGELFF
TGTGCCAGCAGCCATCACCGGGACAGGGGAGGAACCGGGGAGCTGTTTTTT
>-|many|TRBJ1-3|TRBV7-2
CASSPIQGTGNTIYF
TGTGCCAGCAGCCCAATCCAGGGAACCGGAAACACCATATATTTT
>-|-|TRBJ1-1|TRBV6-1
CASSYDELTEAFF
TGTGCCAGCAGCTATGACGAACTCACTGAAGCTTTCTTT
>TRBD2|many|TRBJ2-1|TRBV7-3
CASSMGLDNEQFF
TGTGCCAGCAGCATGGGACTAGACAATGAGCAGTTCTTC
>TRBD2|-|TRBJ2-1|TRBV12-3/TRBV12-4
CASSSGTSGGEYEQFF
TGTGCCAGCAGTTCCGGGACTAGCGGGGGGGAATATGAGCAGTTCTTC
>TRBD2|few|TRBJ2-1|TRBV9
CASSVDAGGLFEQFF
TGTGCCAGCAGCGTAGATGCGGGGGGGCTTTTTGAGCAGTTCTTC
>-|few|TRBJ1-6|TRBV27
CASSSTEYNSPLHF
TGTGCCAGCAGTTCGACAGAGTATAATTCACCCCTCCACTTT
>-|-|TRBJ2-1|TRBV12-3/TRBV12-4
CASALRLVGESGEQFF
TGTGCCAGCGCTTTAAGACTGGTCGGGGAGTCGGGTGAGCAGTTCTTC
>TRBD1|few|TRBJ1-2|TRBV5-3
CASSLATLGQDGYTF
TGTGCCAGCAGCTTGGCCACTCTAGGACAGGATGGCTACACCTTC
>-|-|TRBJ2-5|TRBV7-8
CASTRGWGPQETQYF
TGTGCCAGCACTAGGGGGTGGGGGCCCCAAGAGACCCAGTACTTC
>TRBD1|once|TRBJ2-1|TRBV7-6
CASSTTGVDEQFF
TGTGCCAGCAGCACGACAGGGGTGGATGAGCAGTTCTTC
>-|-|TRBJ2-4|TRBV27
CASSSSPIAKNIQYF
TGTGCCAGCAGTTCTAGCCCCATAGCCAAAAACATTCAGTACTTC
>-|many|TRBJ2-2|TRBV7-8
CASSPWRELFF
TGTGCCAGCAGTCCCTGGCGGGAGCTGTTTTTT
>TRBD1|few|TRBJ1-6|TRBV15
CATSTRTGAFSPLHF
TGTGCCACCAGCACTAGGACAGGGGCTTTTTCACCCCTCCACTTT
>TRBD1|-|TRBJ1-2|TRBV6-5
CASSYIEGARGYTF
TGTGCCAGCAGTTACATCGAGGGGGCGAGGGGCTACACCTTC
>TRBD2|-|TRBJ2-7|TRBV20-1
CSARPTSGGYEQYF
TGCAGTGCTAGACCGACTAGCGGGGGCTACGAGCAGTACTTC
>-|-|TRBJ2-1|TRBV27
CASSPQGPTLSNEQFF
TGTGCCAGCAGCCCCCAGGGGCCAACCTTAAGCAATGAGCAGTTCTTC
>-|few|TRBJ2-5|TRBV7-7
CATGGRLETQYF
TGTGCCACGGGTGGCAGGTTAGAGACCCAGTACTTC
>-|many|TRBJ1-1|TRBV7-6
CASSSSGGFTEAFF
TGTGCCAGCAGCTCTAGTGGGGGATTCACTGAAGCTTTCTTT
>TRBD1|-|TRBJ2-7|TRBV7-6
CASSPQGRPGGRGWLYEQYF
TGTGCCAGCAGCCCCCAAGGTCGGCCAGGGGGCAGGGGGTGGCTCTACGAGCAGTACTTC
>TRBD1|-|TRBJ1-1|TRBV7-9
CASSLAQGGVSLEAFF
TGTGCCAGCAGCTTAGCCCAGGGGGGTGTCTCCCTTGAAGCTTTCTTT
>-|many|TRBJ1-3|TRBV19
CASSTGTYGNTIYF
TGTGCCAGTAGTACCGGGACGTATGGAAACACCATATATTTT
>TRBD2|-|TRBJ2-3|TRBV24-1
CATSDSPGLAGSENTQYF
TGTGCCACCAGTGATTCACCGGGACTAGCGGGGAGTGAGAATACGCAGTATTTT
>-|few|TRBJ1-2|TRBV7-9
CASTSSGYGYTF
TGTGCCAGCACCTCGTCGGGCTATGGCTACACCTTC
>TRBD2|-|TRBJ2-1|TRBV12-5
CASGFGAGAGVNEQFF
TGTGCTAGCGGATTCGGGGCGGGCGCGGGGGTCAATGAGCAGTTCTTC
>TRBD1|-|TRBJ2-5|TRBV10-3
CAISYRGETQYF
TGTGCCATCAGTTACAGGGGTGAGACCCAGTACTTC
>-|few|TRBJ1-1|TRBV7-6
CASSGTNGTEAFF
TGTGCCAGCAGCGGGACCAACGGCACTGAAGCTTTCTTT
>-|few|TRBJ1-2|TRBV19
CASTDSIFNGYTF
TGTGCCAGTACGGACAGTATCTTCAATGGCTACACCTTC
>TRBD2|few|TRBJ2-7|TRBV5-5
CASSLERLAGRDEQYF
TGTGCCAGCAGCTTGGAGCGACTAGCGGGGCGCGACGAGCAGTACTTC
>-|many|TRBJ1-5|TRBV7-8
CASSPNRDNQPQHF
TGTGCCAGCAGCCCGAACAGGGATAATCAGCCCCAGCATTTT
>-|-|TRBJ1-2|TRBV10-3
CAIMDTYGYTF
TGTGCCATCATGGACACCTATGGCTACACCTTC
>-|few|TRBJ1-2|TRBV28
CASIRAEGFGYTF
TGTGCCAGCATTAGGGCCGAGGGATTTGGCTACACCTTC
>-|few|TRBJ2-3|TRBV27
CASSLQGWARTDTQYF
TGTGCCAGCAGCCTACAGGGTTGGGCACGCACAGATACGCAGTATTTT
>TRBD1|-|TRBJ1-1|TRBV5-5
CASSLAYRGLNTEAFF
TGTGCCAGCAGCTTGGCATACAGGGGGCTGAACACTGAAGCTTTCTTT